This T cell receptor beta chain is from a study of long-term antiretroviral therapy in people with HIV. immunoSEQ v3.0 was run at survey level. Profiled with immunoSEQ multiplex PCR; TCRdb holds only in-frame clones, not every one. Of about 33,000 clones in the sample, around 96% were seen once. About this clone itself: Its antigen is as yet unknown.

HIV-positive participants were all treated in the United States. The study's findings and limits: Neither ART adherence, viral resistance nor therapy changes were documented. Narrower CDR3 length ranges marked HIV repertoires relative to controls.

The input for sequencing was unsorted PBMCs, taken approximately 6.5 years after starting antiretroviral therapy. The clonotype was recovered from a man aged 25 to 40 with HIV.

In nucleotides, the CDR3 is TGTGCCAGCAGTTATTTAAGGGCGGGAGGTGGAGATACGCAGTATTTT. The encoded protein is CASSYLRAGGGDTQYF. The rearrangement joins TRBV6-5 to TRBJ2-3; TRBD2 matches at 8 bases. Germline V gives CDR1 MNHEY, CDR2 SVGAGI. J was trimmed by 5 bases and V by 3 bases; bases with no gene match: 10. CDR3 size: 16 residues.